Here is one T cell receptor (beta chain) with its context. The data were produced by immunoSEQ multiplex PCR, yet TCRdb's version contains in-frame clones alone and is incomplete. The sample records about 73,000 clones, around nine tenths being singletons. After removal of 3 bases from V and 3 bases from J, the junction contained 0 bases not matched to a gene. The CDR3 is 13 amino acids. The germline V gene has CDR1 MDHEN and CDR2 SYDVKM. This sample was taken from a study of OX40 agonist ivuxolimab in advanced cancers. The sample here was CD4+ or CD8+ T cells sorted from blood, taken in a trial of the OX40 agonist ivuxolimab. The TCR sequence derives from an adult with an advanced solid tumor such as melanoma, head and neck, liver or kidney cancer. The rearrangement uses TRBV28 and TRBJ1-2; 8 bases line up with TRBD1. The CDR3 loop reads CASSLDRDYGYTF. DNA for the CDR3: TGTGCCAGCAGTTTGGACAGGGACTATGGCTACACCTTC.